This TCR beta chain stems from a study of blood T cell repertoires in COVID-19. For the study at large: Spain, Italy and the United States supplied samples that represented acute and convalescent COVID-19. T cells, B-cell-depleted T cells, or PBMCs provided the cDNA or gDNA that served as material.

CDR3 length equals 14 residues. V was shortened by 3 bases and J by 11 bases, with 19 bases between the two germline ends. The germline gives CDR1 KGHSH, CDR2 LQKENI. Some clones are missing from TCRdb's copy, which holds only in-frame ones; the method was immunoSEQ multiplex PCR. The repertoire consists of approximately 230,000 clones, with 82% occurring once and the leading ten covering 4.5% to 6%. The rearrangement links TRBV18 to TRBJ1-1; unclear D gene. The origin of this receptor is a woman older than 75 with active or convalescent COVID-19. The sequenced material came from peripheral blood. The CDR3, as DNA: TGTGCCAGCTCACCCATCGGGCGGGATGCTAGGGCTTTCTTT. The encoded protein is CASSPIGRDARAFF.